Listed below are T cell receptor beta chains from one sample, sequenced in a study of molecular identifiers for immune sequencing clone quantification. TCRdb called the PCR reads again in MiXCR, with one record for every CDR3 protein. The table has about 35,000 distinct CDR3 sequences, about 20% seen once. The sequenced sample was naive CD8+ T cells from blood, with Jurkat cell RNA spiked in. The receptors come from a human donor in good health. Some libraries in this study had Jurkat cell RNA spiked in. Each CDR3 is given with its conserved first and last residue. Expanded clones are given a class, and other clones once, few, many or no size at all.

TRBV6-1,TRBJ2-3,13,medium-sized,CASSEYRTDTQYF
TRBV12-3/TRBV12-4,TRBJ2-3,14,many,CASSSGDFADTQYF
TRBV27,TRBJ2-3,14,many,CASSLVGGADTQYF
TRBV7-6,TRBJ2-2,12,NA,CAGSSESRELFF
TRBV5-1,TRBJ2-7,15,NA,CASSLVGGHQYEQYF
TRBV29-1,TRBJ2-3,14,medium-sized,CSEIEGTFGDTQYF
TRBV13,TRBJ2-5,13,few,CASSFGKQETQYF
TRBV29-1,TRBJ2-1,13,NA,CSVSGANYNEQFF
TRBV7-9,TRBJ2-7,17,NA,CASSLQSFGREDGEQYF
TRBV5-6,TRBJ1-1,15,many,CASSLDRAANTEAFF
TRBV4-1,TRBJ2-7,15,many,CASSQEGSRIYEQYF
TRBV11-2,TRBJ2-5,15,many,CASSPSTGLGETQYF
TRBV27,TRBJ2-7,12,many,CASKDRGDEQYF
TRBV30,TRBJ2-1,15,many,CAWSLGQGPLNEQFF
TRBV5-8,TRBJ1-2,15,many,CASSLRHLNTYGYTF
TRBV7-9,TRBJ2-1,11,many,CASSDSGRTFF
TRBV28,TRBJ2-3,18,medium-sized,CASSGGLAGAFVADTQYF
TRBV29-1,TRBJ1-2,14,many,CSVEDSAFNYGYTF
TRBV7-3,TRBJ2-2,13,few,CASSGANTGELFF
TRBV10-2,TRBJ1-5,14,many,CASRGTSPGQPQHF
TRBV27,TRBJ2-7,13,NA,CASSKTGLYEQYF
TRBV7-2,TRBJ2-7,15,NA,CASSLPGQVSYEQYF
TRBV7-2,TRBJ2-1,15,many,CASSQAGVSLHEQFF
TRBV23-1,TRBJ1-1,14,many,CASSPGKGGTEAFF
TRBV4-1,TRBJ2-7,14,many,CASSQALGVYEQYF
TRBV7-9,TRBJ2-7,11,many,CASSPLYEQYF
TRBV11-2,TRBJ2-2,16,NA,CASSPGGLAATGELFF
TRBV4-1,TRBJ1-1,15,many,CASSPTGEGITEAFF
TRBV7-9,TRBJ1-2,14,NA,CASSPPSQRFGYTF
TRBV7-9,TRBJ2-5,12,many,CASSRDQETQYF
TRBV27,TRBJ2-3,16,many,CASSFGDRESEDTQYF
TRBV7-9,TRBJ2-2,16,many,CASSLVGQGKPGELFF
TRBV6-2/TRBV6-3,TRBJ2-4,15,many,CASSPTGRAKNIQYF
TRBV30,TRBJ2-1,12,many,CAWKAGYNEQFF
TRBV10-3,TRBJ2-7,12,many,CAITDNSYEQYF
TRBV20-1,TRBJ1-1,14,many,CSASAAFLGAEAFF
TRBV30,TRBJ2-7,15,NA,CAWTPPGTGSYEQYF
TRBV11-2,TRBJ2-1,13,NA,CASSFGGRAEQFF
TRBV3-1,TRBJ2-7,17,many,CASSPTRTGTAVYEQYF
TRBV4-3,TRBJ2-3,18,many,CASSQERGLVDPTDTQYF
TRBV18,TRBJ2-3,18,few,CASSPQRTLGTSTDTQYF